The 11 T cell receptor beta chains below were found in one sample sequenced in a study of blood T cell repertoires in COVID-19. Measured with immunoSEQ multiplex PCR; TCRdb has only the in-frame clones, and not every one. This sample has 88,000 or so clones; roughly 87% occur once, and the top ten carry 3.8%. The specimen was peripheral blood. The source of these receptors is a man aged 60 to 69 with acute or convalescent COVID-19.

The rearrangement uses TRBV9 and TRBJ2-2, with TRBD1 matching over 11 bases. CDR3 length: 19 residues. CDR1 and CDR2 from the germline V gene are SGDLS and YYNGEE. Trimming took 4 bases from V and 0 from J; bases not matched to a gene: 11. CDR3 loop: CASSFRDRGFFANTGELFF. The CDR3 DNA is TGTGCCAGCAGCTTCCGGGACAGGGGGTTTTTTGCGAACACCGGGGAGCTGTTTTTT.

V usage is TRBV4-1 and J usage is TRBJ2-1; TRBD2 matches at 10 bases. This CDR3 is 17 amino acids long. Germline V gives CDR1 MGHRA, CDR2 YSYEKL. J was trimmed by 12 bases and V by 1 base; bases with no gene match: 15. CDR3 amino acids: CASSQVGESGRVWGQFF. The CDR3 coding sequence is TGCGCCAGCAGCCAAGTCGGCGAGAGCGGGAGGGTATGGGGGCAGTTCTTC.

There are a few counts of this clone. The chain carries TRBV5-1 and TRBJ2-2; 10 bases fit TRBD1. The V gene's germline CDR1 is SGHRS and CDR2 YFSETQ. V lost 7 bases, J lost 4 bases, and 4 bases stayed unmatched. CDR3 size: 14 residues. CDR3 nucleotides: TGCGCCAGCGGGGGACAGGGGACCACCGGGGAGCTGTTTTTT. Translated: CASGGQGTTGELFF.

CDR3 loop: CASSMRTGSTGELFF. CDR3 bases: TGTGCCAGTAGTATGCGCACAGGGAGCACCGGGGAGCTGTTTTTT. The chain couples TRBV19 to TRBJ2-2; weak D call: TRBD1 (6 bases). This CDR3 is 15 amino acids long. Trimming left V 3 bases short and J 4 bases short, with 12 bases between. The germline V gene has CDR1 LNHDA and CDR2 SQIVND (reference sequence).

The gene calls are TRBV28 and TRBJ1-4, with 7 positions matching TRBD1. The germline gives CDR1 MDHEN, CDR2 SYDVKM. The CDR3 extends over 14 amino acids. Trimming at V came to 5 bases and at J to 4 bases, leaving 4 bases not matched to a gene. The CDR3 loop reads CASSESGGNEKLFF. The CDR3 coding sequence is TGTGCCAGCAGTGAATCAGGGGGTAATGAAAAACTGTTTTTT. The full variable domain, completed using reference TRBV28 and TRBJ1-4, is DVKVTQSSRYLVKRTGEKVFLECVQDMDHENMFWYRQDPGLGLRLIYFSYDVKMKEKGDIPEGYSVSREKKERFSLILESASTNQTSMYLCASSESGGNEKLFFGSGTQLSVL.

V is TRBV28 and J is TRBJ2-1, with 10 bases that match TRBD2. The V segment lost 3 bases and the J segment 10 bases; nucleotides outside the gene matches: 9. CDR1 is MDHEN, CDR2 SYDVKM, per germline. The CDR3 covers 15 residues. Here the CDR3 DNA reads TGTGCCAGCAGTTTCTGGGCTAGCGGGAGAAACGAGCAGTTCTTC. This gives the protein CASSFWASGRNEQFF.

This chain connects TRBV30 to TRBJ2-7; tentative D call: TRBD2 (5 bases). The CDR3 is 13 amino acids. The V end lost 0 bases, the J end lost 1 base, and 7 bases lay between the germline ends. Germline CDR1 GTSNPN, CDR2 SVGIG (reference sequence). Here the CDR3 DNA reads TGTGCCTGGAGTGTAGCGGATTCCTACGAGCAGTACTTC. Residues: CAWSVADSYEQYF.

The V and J genes are TRBV18 and TRBJ2-1; perhaps TRBD2 as D (5 bases). This CDR3 is built from 12 residues. Germline V lookup: CDR1 KGHSH, CDR2 LQKENI. V lost 6 bases to trimming and J lost 10 bases, with 13 bases between them. CDR3 in amino acids: CASSLTTGEQFF. The DNA of the CDR3 is TGTGCCAGCTCTCTTACTACGGGAGAGCAGTTCTTC.

This clone occurred a few times. The chain joins TRBV5-1 to TRBJ2-1; 9 nucleotides align to TRBD1. Losses at the gene ends were 7 bases for V and 5 bases for J; bases not matched to a gene: 7. This CDR3 has 14 residues. Germline CDR1 SGHRS, CDR2 YFSETQ. The CDR3 loop is CASRAGTGNNEQFF. In DNA, the CDR3 is TGCGCCAGCCGGGCCGGGACAGGGAACAATGAGCAGTTCTTC.

The CDR3 DNA is TGTGCCAGTAGTACGACTCGGGCTAGCGGGAGTAACTCTGGGGCCAACGTCCTGACTTTC. Translating it yields CASSTTRASGSNSGANVLTF. This chain links TRBV19 with TRBJ2-6, with TRBD2 identical over 10 bases. Trimming cost V 4 bases and J 0 bases; bases outside gene matches: 12. Germline CDR1 is LNHDA and CDR2 is SQIVND (reference sequence). The CDR3 is 20 amino acids.

A remark on this clone: At one end, the junction sequence differs from germline, possibly due to a read error. V is TRBV7-2 and J is TRBJ2-7; 12 bases map to TRBD2. This CDR3 is 15 amino acids long. Germline V gene data show CDR1 as SGHTA and CDR2 as FQGNSA. In DNA form, the CDR3 reads TGTGCCAGCAGCTTAGAGACTAGCGGGGGACCCACCTTTCCCTTC. This gives the protein CASSLETSGGPTFPF.